This TCR beta chain was documented in a study of T cells in Graves' hyperthyroidism and ophthalmopathy. Amplification of TCR beta CDR3 regions used RNA as the template. First-round RT-PCR targeting the TCR CDR3 was performed with the HTBI primer set. TCRdb ran MiXCR on the multiplex PCR reads and lists one entry per CDR3 protein. The sample shows 450,000 to 500,000 distinct CDR3 sequences, less than 25% of them seen only once. Uncontrolled infection, other autoimmune disease, pregnancy or lactation barred patients from enrollment. This TCR was recovered from a woman in her 70s with Graves' ophthalmopathy. Sequencing was carried out using blood.

This CDR3 reads CASSLAQGTDTQYF. As DNA, the CDR3 is TGCGCCAGCAGCTTGGCACAGGGGACAGATACGCAGTATTTT. J is TRBJ2-3 and V is TRBV5-1; 7 nucleotides agree with TRBD1. The CDR3 covers 14 residues. Germline V CDR1 and CDR2: SGHRS, YFSETQ. The J segment lost 3 bases and the V segment lost 0 bases, leaving 1 base of the junction unmatched.